These T cell receptor beta chains were read from a single sample in a study of Ad26.COV2.S vaccination and SARS-CoV-2 variants. Libraries were prepared by immunoSEQ multiplex PCR; TCRdb keeps only in-frame clonotypes and omits some of them. The sample has about 400,000 clones, 83% seen once. The specimen was peripheral blood, collected in a trial of Ad26.COV2.S vaccine versus placebo. All receptors come from a person aged 18 to 59 who received the Ad26.COV2.S COVID-19 vaccine or a placebo. Both conserved end residues are part of each CDR3. The order of the fields is CDR3 length, clone size, D gene, V gene, J gene, CDR3 protein, CDR3 DNA. The D gene is left open where the match is weak. Part of the rows lack a size; the others show once, few, many or a class for expanded clones.

cdr3_length: 12; clone_size: few; d_call: .; v_call: TRBV18; j_call: TRBJ1-1; cdr3_aa: CASSALGTEAFF; cdr3_nt: TGTGCCAGCTCAGCGTTAGGGACTGAAGCTTTCTTT
cdr3_length: 13; clone_size: .; d_call: .; v_call: TRBV14; j_call: TRBJ2-3; cdr3_aa: CASSQDSRTTQYF; cdr3_nt: TGTGCCAGCAGCCAAGATTCCAGGACGACGCAGTATTTT
cdr3_length: 13; clone_size: .; d_call: .; v_call: TRBV6-4; j_call: TRBJ1-1; cdr3_aa: CANLLPVNTEAFF; cdr3_nt: TGTGCCAACTTACTACCGGTGAACACTGAAGCTTTCTTT
cdr3_length: 17; clone_size: .; d_call: TRBD2; v_call: TRBV19; j_call: TRBJ2-5; cdr3_aa: CASRTVHSGGALETQYF; cdr3_nt: TGTGCCAGTAGGACGGTACATAGCGGGGGGGCTTTGGAGACCCAGTACTTC
cdr3_length: 15; clone_size: .; d_call: .; v_call: TRBV6-2/TRBV6-3; j_call: TRBJ2-5; cdr3_aa: CASSYEAGRQETQYF; cdr3_nt: TGTGCCAGCAGTTACGAGGCGGGGCGACAAGAGACCCAGTACTTC
cdr3_length: 18; clone_size: .; d_call: TRBD2; v_call: TRBV4-1; j_call: TRBJ2-2; cdr3_aa: CASSQGIAGLIGTGELFF; cdr3_nt: TGCGCCAGCAGCCAAGGAATAGCGGGGTTGATTGGCACCGGGGAGCTGTTTTTT
cdr3_length: 13; clone_size: .; d_call: .; v_call: TRBV2; j_call: TRBJ1-2; cdr3_aa: CASSTRGVYGYTF; cdr3_nt: TGTGCCAGCAGTACAAGGGGGGTTTATGGCTACACCTTC
cdr3_length: 19; clone_size: .; d_call: TRBD2; v_call: TRBV11-2; j_call: TRBJ2-7; cdr3_aa: CASSFDLIAGVGSYYEQYF; cdr3_nt: TGTGCCAGCAGCTTCGATCTGATAGCGGGGGTCGGATCCTACTACGAGCAGTACTTC
cdr3_length: 14; clone_size: .; d_call: TRBD1; v_call: TRBV6-5; j_call: TRBJ2-3; cdr3_aa: CASRGTGRTDTQYF; cdr3_nt: TGTGCCAGCAGGGGGACAGGCCGCACAGATACGCAGTATTTT
cdr3_length: 13; clone_size: .; d_call: TRBD1; v_call: TRBV29-1; j_call: TRBJ1-2; cdr3_aa: CSVEGDRGPGYTF; cdr3_nt: TGCAGCGTTGAAGGGGACAGGGGCCCTGGTTACACCTTC
cdr3_length: 15; clone_size: .; d_call: TRBD2; v_call: TRBV9; j_call: TRBJ2-5; cdr3_aa: CASSPHSGMGETQYF; cdr3_nt: TGTGCCAGCAGCCCTCATAGCGGGATGGGGGAGACCCAGTACTTC
cdr3_length: 14; clone_size: .; d_call: .; v_call: TRBV18; j_call: TRBJ2-5; cdr3_aa: CASSPRPIGETQYF; cdr3_nt: TGTGCCAGCTCACCACGGCCAATCGGGGAGACCCAGTACTTC
cdr3_length: 15; clone_size: .; d_call: .; v_call: TRBV5-1; j_call: TRBJ2-1; cdr3_aa: CASSFGDPTYNEQFF; cdr3_nt: TGCGCCAGCAGCTTCGGGGACCCCACCTACAATGAGCAGTTCTTC
cdr3_length: 16; clone_size: .; d_call: .; v_call: TRBV6-6; j_call: TRBJ1-6; cdr3_aa: CASSYGAVGLNSPLHF; cdr3_nt: TGTGCCAGCAGTTACGGCGCGGTCGGACTGAATTCACCCCTCCACTTT
cdr3_length: 14; clone_size: .; d_call: .; v_call: TRBV18; j_call: TRBJ1-4; cdr3_aa: CASSPASTNEKLFF; cdr3_nt: TGTGCCAGCTCACCAGCCTCAACTAATGAAAAACTGTTTTTT
cdr3_length: 12; clone_size: .; d_call: .; v_call: TRBV6-2/TRBV6-3; j_call: TRBJ2-7; cdr3_aa: CASSHRLYEQYF; cdr3_nt: TGTGCCAGCAGCCACCGACTCTACGAGCAGTACTTC
cdr3_length: 17; clone_size: .; d_call: TRBD2; v_call: TRBV7-9; j_call: TRBJ2-7; cdr3_aa: CASSYGTSGRAFDEQYF; cdr3_nt: TGTGCCAGCAGCTACGGGACTAGCGGGAGGGCATTCGATGAGCAGTACTTC
cdr3_length: 15; clone_size: .; d_call: .; v_call: TRBV6-5; j_call: TRBJ1-2; cdr3_aa: CASSYSFARGYGYTF; cdr3_nt: TGTGCCAGCAGTTACTCGTTTGCGAGGGGCTATGGCTACACCTTC
cdr3_length: 16; clone_size: once; d_call: TRBD2; v_call: TRBV7-2; j_call: TRBJ2-3; cdr3_aa: CANRLDAASGADTQYF; cdr3_nt: TGTGCCAACAGGCTAGATGCGGCTAGCGGGGCAGATACGCAGTATTTT
cdr3_length: 13; clone_size: .; d_call: TRBD2; v_call: TRBV18; j_call: TRBJ2-7; cdr3_aa: CASSAREGHEQYF; cdr3_nt: TGTGCCAGCTCAGCCAGGGAGGGCCACGAGCAGTACTTC
cdr3_length: 13; clone_size: .; d_call: .; v_call: TRBV5-6; j_call: TRBJ2-7; cdr3_aa: CASSLGRTYEQYF; cdr3_nt: TGTGCCAGCAGCTTGGGCCGGACCTACGAGCAGTACTTC